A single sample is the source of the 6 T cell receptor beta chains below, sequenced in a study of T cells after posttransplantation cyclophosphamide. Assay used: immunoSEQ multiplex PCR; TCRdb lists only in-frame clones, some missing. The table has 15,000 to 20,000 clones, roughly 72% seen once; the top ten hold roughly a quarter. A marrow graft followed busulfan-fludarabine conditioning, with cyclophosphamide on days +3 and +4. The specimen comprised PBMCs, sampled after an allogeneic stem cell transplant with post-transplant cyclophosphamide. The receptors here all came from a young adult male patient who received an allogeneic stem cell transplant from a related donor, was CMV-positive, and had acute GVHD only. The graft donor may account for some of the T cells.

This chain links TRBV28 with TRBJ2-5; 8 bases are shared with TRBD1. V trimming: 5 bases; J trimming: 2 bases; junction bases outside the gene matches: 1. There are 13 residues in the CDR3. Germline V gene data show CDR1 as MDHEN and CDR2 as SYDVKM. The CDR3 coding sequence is TGTGCCAGCAGTAGGACAGGGCAAGAGACCCAGTACTTC. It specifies CASSRTGQETQYF.

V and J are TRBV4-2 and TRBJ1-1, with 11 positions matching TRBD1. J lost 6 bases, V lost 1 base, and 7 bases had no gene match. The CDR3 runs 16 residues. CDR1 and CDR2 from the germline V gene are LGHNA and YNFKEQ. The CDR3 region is CASSQGLRTGGSEAFF. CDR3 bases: TGTGCCAGCAGCCAAGGTCTCCGGACAGGGGGCTCTGAAGCTTTCTTT.

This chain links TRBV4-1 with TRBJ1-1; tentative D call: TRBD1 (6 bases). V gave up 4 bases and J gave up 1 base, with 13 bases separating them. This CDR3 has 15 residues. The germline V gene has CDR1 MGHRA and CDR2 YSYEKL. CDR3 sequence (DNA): TGCGCCAGCAGCCCGGGGGGGCGGGGGAACACTGAAGCTTTCTTT. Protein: CASSPGGRGNTEAFF.

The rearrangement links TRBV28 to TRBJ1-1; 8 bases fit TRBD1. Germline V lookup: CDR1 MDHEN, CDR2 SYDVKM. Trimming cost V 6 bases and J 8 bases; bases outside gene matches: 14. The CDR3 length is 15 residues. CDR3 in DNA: TGTGCCAGCAGCCGGCCGTCTCAGGGGGCGCCAGAAGCTTTCTTT. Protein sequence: CASSRPSQGAPEAFF.

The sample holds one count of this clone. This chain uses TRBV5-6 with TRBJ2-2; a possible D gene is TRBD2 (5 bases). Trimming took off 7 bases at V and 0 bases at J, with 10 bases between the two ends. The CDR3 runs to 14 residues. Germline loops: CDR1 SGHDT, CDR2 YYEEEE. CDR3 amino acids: CASSAVANTGELFF. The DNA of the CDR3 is TGTGCCAGCTCAGCGGTCGCGAACACCGGGGAGCTGTTTTTT.

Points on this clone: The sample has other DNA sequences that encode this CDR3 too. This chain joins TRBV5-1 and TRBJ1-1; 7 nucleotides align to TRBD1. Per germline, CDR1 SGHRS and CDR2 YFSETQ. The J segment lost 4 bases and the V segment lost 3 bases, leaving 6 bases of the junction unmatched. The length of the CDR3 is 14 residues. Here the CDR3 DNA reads TGCGCCAGCAGCTGGAGACAGGGCGGCACTGAAGCTTTCTTT. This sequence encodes CASSWRQGGTEAFF.